This record concerns one T cell receptor (beta chain) sequence. Its antigen is still unknown. Germline CDR1 MNHNS, CDR2 SASEGT. The CDR3 has 12 residues. The germline V and J ends were trimmed by 11 bases and 7 bases, with 17 bases remaining between them. The data derive from a study of OX40 agonist ivuxolimab in advanced cancers. Study summary: Patients receiving dose escalation had hepatocellular carcinoma, melanoma, renal cell or head and neck cancer.

The table came from immunoSEQ multiplex PCR; TCRdb's copy has only in-frame clones and leaves some out. Of fewer than 50,000 clones in the sample, more than 85% are singletons; the top ten hold over 50%. Study-wide findings and caveats: Low normalized T-cell clonal expansion was also seen in some nonresponders.

Autoimmune disease history or systemic immunosuppression meant exclusion. Samples of blood were obtained at baseline, on cycle 4 day 1, and on cycle 7 day 1. The sequence derives from an adult with an advanced solid tumor such as melanoma, head and neck, liver or kidney cancer. V is TRBV6-1 and J is TRBJ1-2, with D hard to call. The sample here was CD4+ or CD8+ T cells sorted from blood, taken in a trial of the OX40 agonist ivuxolimab. The CDR3 DNA follows: TGTGCCGGAAACACCGGGCGAACTGGCTACACCTTC. Its translation is CAGNTGRTGYTF.